This is a list of T cell receptor beta chains from one sample in a study of shared clonotypes between healthy human individuals. The method was immunoSEQ multiplex PCR; TCRdb's version includes in-frame clones alone and lacks a portion of them. The data contain roughly 300,000 clones, about 70% of them singletons. Sequencing was done on a sample of memory CD4+ T cells sorted from blood. The receptors derive from a man aged 30 to 45 in good health. The CDR3 runs from the conserved cysteine through the conserved F or W. Fields, in order: clone size, J gene, V gene, D gene, CDR3 DNA, CDR3 protein. A D gene is named only where the DNA matches it firmly. The listing skips clone size in some rows; elsewhere it reads once, few, many or a size class.

- | TRBJ1-2 | TRBV5-8 | - | TGTGCCAGCAGCTTTCAGGGGCAGCGCCAGGGAAGTTACTATGGCTACACCTTC | CASSFQGQRQGSYYGYTF
- | TRBJ2-5 | TRBV4-3 | - | TGCGCCAGCAGCCAAGAGGTGGGGGGTCCGGAGACCCAGTACTTC | CASSQEVGGPETQYF
- | TRBJ1-1 | TRBV2 | - | TGTGCCAGCAGTGCGCAGGGGCCAACCAACGAAGCTTTCTTT | CASSAQGPTNEAFF
- | TRBJ2-3 | TRBV7-2 | - | TGTGCCAGCAGCTTAGTCGTGGACACCGATACGCAGTATTTT | CASSLVVDTDTQYF
- | TRBJ2-3 | TRBV5-1 | TRBD2 | TGCGCCAGCATCCGTGGGACTAGCGGGGACACAGATACGCAGTATTTT | CASIRGTSGDTDTQYF
- | TRBJ2-7 | TRBV28 | - | TGTGCCAGCAGTTATGCCTACGAGCAGTACTTC | CASSYAYEQYF
- | TRBJ2-7 | TRBV7-2 | - | TGTGCCAGCAGCAAAGAGAGCGGGTCTGTCTACGAGCAGTACTTC | CASSKESGSVYEQYF
- | TRBJ1-4 | TRBV5-1 | - | TGCGCCAGCAGCCCGGGCGAGGGTCTTTTTCATGAAAAACTGTTTTTT | CASSPGEGLFHEKLFF
- | TRBJ2-2 | TRBV30 | - | TGTGCCTTTAAAGGGGGTCGGGACACCGGGGAGCTGTTTTTT | CAFKGGRDTGELFF
once | TRBJ2-7 | TRBV5-1 | - | TGCGCCAGCAGCTTGACCCTTCGACAGGGGACTACCTACGAGCAGTACTTC | CASSLTLRQGTTYEQYF
- | TRBJ2-7 | TRBV28 | - | TGTGCCAGCAGTCCCTTTACGGGTCCCTACGAGCAGTACTTC | CASSPFTGPYEQYF
- | TRBJ2-5 | TRBV19 | TRBD2 | TGTGCCAGTAGTAGGGGGGGACGGGAGACCCAGTACTTC | CASSRGGRETQYF
- | TRBJ1-2 | TRBV7-9 | - | TGTGCCAGCAGTTTTGCCGACAGGTGGGAAAGAGGCTACACCTTC | CASSFADRWERGYTF
- | TRBJ1-1 | TRBV5-1 | - | TGCGCCAGCAGCGAAGGGACACGGGCAAACACTGAAGCTTTCTTT | CASSEGTRANTEAFF
- | TRBJ1-1 | TRBV28 | - | TGTGCCAGCAGTTTTGACGCAGGTTCTGACACTGAAGCTTTCTTT | CASSFDAGSDTEAFF
- | TRBJ1-5 | TRBV19 | - | TGTGCCAGTAGTGCTTTCTCCCTGGTGGCCCAGCATTTT | CASSAFSLVAQHF
- | TRBJ2-5 | TRBV10-3 | TRBD2 | TGTGCCATCAGTACGGGACTAGCGGGAGAGACCCAGTACTTC | CAISTGLAGETQYF
- | TRBJ2-1 | TRBV19 | TRBD2 | TGTGCCAGTAGTACGGGACTAGCGGGAGTCCGGCAGTTCTTC | CASSTGLAGVRQFF
- | TRBJ2-5 | TRBV9 | TRBD2 | TGTGCCAGCAGCGCCGCCTTTTCTAGCGGGAGTGGGCAAGAGACCCAGTACTTC | CASSAAFSSGSGQETQYF
- | TRBJ1-3 | TRBV7-2 | - | TGTGCCAGCAGCTTAGGGCCTTTATCGTACTCTGGAAACACCATATATTTT | CASSLGPLSYSGNTIYF
- | TRBJ2-1 | TRBV28 | - | TGTGCCAGCAGTTTTGTCGGGAGAAAGAAGGAGCAGTTCTTC | CASSFVGRKKEQFF
- | TRBJ1-5 | TRBV7-9 | - | TGTGCCAGACCAGGGACGAGACAGCCCCAGCATTTT | CARPGTRQPQHF
- | TRBJ1-1 | TRBV5-7 | - | TGTGCCAGCAGCTTGGGTCCGGGGGCGTACGCTGAAGCTTTCTTT | CASSLGPGAYAEAFF
- | TRBJ2-3 | TRBV27 | - | TGTGCCAGCAGTTTATTCAACAAGTTCACAGATACGCAGTATTTT | CASSLFNKFTDTQYF
- | TRBJ1-1 | TRBV2 | - | TGTGCCAGCAGGGAAAACCTGGGGAACACTGAAGCTTTCTTT | CASRENLGNTEAFF
- | TRBJ2-3 | TRBV7-7 | TRBD2 | TGTGCCAGCAGCCCCGGACTAGGCACGCAGTATTTT | CASSPGLGTQYF
- | TRBJ1-4 | TRBV6-1 | - | TGTGCCAGCAGTGAATTTACCCCCCGAAATGAAAAACTGTTTTTT | CASSEFTPRNEKLFF
- | TRBJ2-3 | TRBV18 | - | TGTGCCAGCTCACCACCGTTCAGGACTAGCACAGATACGCAGTATTTT | CASSPPFRTSTDTQYF
- | TRBJ1-4 | TRBV6-1 | - | TGTGCCAGCAGTGAAGTCGGACATCGCGAAAAACTGTTTTTT | CASSEVGHREKLFF
- | TRBJ2-7 | TRBV2 | TRBD2 | TGTGCCAGCAGCCTAGCGGGAGAGTCTTACGAGCAGTACTTC | CASSLAGESYEQYF
- | TRBJ1-1 | TRBV5-4 | - | TGTGCCAGCACCCTAGGGGGAATGAACACTGAAGCTTTCTTT | CASTLGGMNTEAFF
- | TRBJ2-7 | TRBV6-5 | - | TGTGCCAGCAGACAGCGCGCGTTCTCCTACGAGCAGTACTTC | CASRQRAFSYEQYF
few | TRBJ1-2 | TRBV5-1 | - | TGCGCCAGCAGCTTGGCCTTAACTCGGGGCTACACCTTC | CASSLALTRGYTF
- | TRBJ2-6 | TRBV5-1 | - | TGCGCCAGCAGAGACCCCTCTGGGGCCAACGTCCTGACTTTC | CASRDPSGANVLTF
few | TRBJ2-7 | TRBV7-8 | TRBD2 | TGTGCCAGCAGCTTAGTAGGCCTAGCGGGAGGCACCTACGAGCAGTACTTC | CASSLVGLAGGTYEQYF
few | TRBJ1-4 | TRBV4-1 | - | TGCGCCAGCAGCCAACAGGGGAGAGATGAAAAACTGTTTTTT | CASSQQGRDEKLFF
- | TRBJ2-2 | TRBV6-6 | - | TGTGCCAGCAGTCAAGACAGGGAGGGAACCGGGGAGCTGTTTTTT | CASSQDREGTGELFF
- | TRBJ2-3 | TRBV30 | - | TGTGGCGCCCATGGGAACGGGAGAGGGACAGATACGCAGTATTTT | CGAHGNGRGTDTQYF
few | TRBJ1-2 | TRBV27 | - | TGTGCCAGCAGTTCGGACAGCGGCTACACCTTC | CASSSDSGYTF
- | TRBJ2-2 | TRBV19 | TRBD1 | TGTGCCAGTAGTCGGGACAGTGTGAACACCGGGGAGCTGTTTTTT | CASSRDSVNTGELFF
- | TRBJ2-1 | TRBV2 | - | TGTGCCAGCAGTGAAGGACAGGCAAACAATGAGCAGTTCTTC | CASSEGQANNEQFF
few | TRBJ2-1 | TRBV6-1 | - | TGTGCCAGCAGTGAAGCGGTGCAGGGCGAGCAGTTCTTC | CASSEAVQGEQFF
few | TRBJ1-1 | TRBV19 | - | TGTGCCAGTAGTATTAGGGGACACGAAGCTTTCTTT | CASSIRGHEAFF
- | TRBJ2-7 | TRBV18 | TRBD2 | TGTGCCAGCTCTGGTAGCGGGAGAAGCTACGAGCAGTACTTC | CASSGSGRSYEQYF
- | TRBJ2-1 | TRBV14 | TRBD2 | TGTGCCAGCAGCCCCCACATCCTAGCGGGAGAGCAGTTCTTC | CASSPHILAGEQFF
- | TRBJ1-1 | TRBV19 | - | TGTGCCAGTAGTATAGATGGATTAAGTGGAGCTTTCTTT | CASSIDGLSGAFF
few | TRBJ2-6 | TRBV7-3 | - | TGTGCCAGCAGCAGGGGGGCCAGGGGAGCCTCTGGGGCCAACGTCCTGACTTTC | CASSRGARGASGANVLTF
once | TRBJ1-1 | TRBV19 | - | TGTGCCAGTAGTACGGGGGGAGGAGGGGCGAGAAACACTGAAGCTTTCTTT | CASSTGGGGARNTEAFF
- | TRBJ2-1 | TRBV7-2 | - | TGTGCCAGCAGCTTAGGGCGGGTCAATGAGCAGTTCTTC | CASSLGRVNEQFF
few | TRBJ1-2 | TRBV28 | - | TGTGCCAGCAGTCGGGACTATGGCTACACCTTC | CASSRDYGYTF
few | TRBJ2-2 | TRBV5-1 | - | TGCGCCAGCAGCTTGCAGGACACCGGGGAGCTGTTTTTT | CASSLQDTGELFF
- | TRBJ2-1 | TRBV5-5 | - | TGTGCCAGCAGCCTCGCCGGCGGGAATGAGCAGTTCTTC | CASSLAGGNEQFF
- | TRBJ2-4 | TRBV11-2 | TRBD2 | TGTGCCAGCAGCGGGAGCGGGACTACAAAAAACATTCAGTACTTC | CASSGSGTTKNIQYF
- | TRBJ1-1 | TRBV5-1 | - | TGCGCCAGCAGCTTAGTGAACACTGAAGCTTTCTTT | CASSLVNTEAFF
- | TRBJ2-5 | TRBV5-8 | TRBD2 | TGTGCCAGCACCGGGGGGTCGAGGGAGACCCAGTACTTC | CASTGGSRETQYF